This record looks at one T cell receptor (beta chain) sequence and its context. As yet, its antigen is unknown. The sample comes from a study of shared clonotypes between healthy human individuals. Overall study: Ranging from 18 to 49 in age, donors were two women and a few men. Study outcomes and limitations: The four-donor shared clonotypes exceeded non-shared clonotypes in generation probability, with non-shared ones scoring lower.

The naive CD8 population came from CD45RO-negative cells selected for CCR7, without terminally differentiated effector memory CD45RA+ cells. Trimming cost V 4 bases and J 5 bases, with 13 bases left between them. Germline CDR1 and CDR2: SGDLS and YYNGEE. This CDR3 has 13 residues. Libraries were prepared by immunoSEQ multiplex PCR; TCRdb keeps only in-frame clonotypes and omits some of them. The data show about 2 million clones, with over 85% seen just once and more than 0.95% held by the top ten. This TCR was recovered from a young man in good health. Material: naive CD8+ T cells sorted from blood. This rearrangement joins TRBV9 to TRBJ2-7, with D hard to call. The CDR3: CASSSWGANEQYF. The CDR3 nucleotides are TGTGCCAGCAGCTCCTGGGGTGCGAACGAGCAGTACTTC.